A single sample is the source of the 17 T cell receptor beta chains below, sequenced in a study of blood T cell repertoires in COVID-19. Clones were sequenced by immunoSEQ multiplex PCR, and TCRdb holds only the in-frame ones, with some missing. Of some 270,000 clones listed, about 85% are singletons. Sequencing was done on a sample of peripheral blood. These receptors all come from a human donor with COVID-19, enrolled during active disease. The donor label of this sample is uncertain.

Notes on this clone: This same CDR3 is encoded by further DNA sequences in the sample. V and J are TRBV7-3 and TRBJ2-2, with 10 bases that match TRBD1. V lost 4 bases to trimming and J lost 6 bases; unmatched junction nucleotides: 8. Per germline, CDR1 SGHTA and CDR2 FQGTGA. The CDR3 has 16 amino acids. CDR3 coding DNA: TGTGCCAGCAGCTCCCCGGGACAGGGGTCCTCCGGGGAGCTGTTTTTT. Translating it yields CASSSPGQGSSGELFF. Full variable domain (rest looked up from reference TRBV7-3 and TRBJ2-2): GAGVSQTPSNKVTEKGKYVELRCDPISGHTALYWYRQSLGQGPEFLIYFQGTGAADDSGLPNDRFFAVRPEGSVSTLKIQRTERGDSAVYLCASSSPGQGSSGELFFGEGSRLTVL.

This sequence joins TRBV6-5 and TRBJ1-3; maybe TRBD1 (6 bases). Per the germline V gene, CDR1 is MNHEY and CDR2 is SVGAGI. The CDR3 runs to 15 residues. V was cut by 6 bases and J by 0 bases, with 12 bases left in between. The CDR3 DNA sequence: TGTGCCAGCAGCCCGTTGGACAGCTCTGGAAACACCATATATTTT. Residues: CASSPLDSSGNTIYF.

This clone appeared a single time. J is TRBJ1-1 and V is TRBV18; D is uncertain. Between the trimmed V and J ends, which lost 2 bases and 9 bases, there was a span of 16 bases. The V gene's germline CDR1 is KGHSH and CDR2 LQKENI. This CDR3 region has 14 residues. The CDR3 bases are TGTGCCAGCTCACCAATTGAGAATACAGCTCAAGCTTTCTTT. Translation gives CASSPIENTAQAFF. Using reference TRBV18 and TRBJ1-1 for the parts outside the CDR3, the full variable domain is NAGVMQNPRHLVRRRGQEARLRCSPMKGHSHVYWYRQLPEEGLKFMVYLQKENIIDESGMPKERFSAEFPKEGPSILRIQQVVRGDSAAYFCASSPIENTAQAFFGQGTRLTVV.

About this clone itself: Compared with germline, one end of the junction differs, possibly owing to a read error. CDR3 sequence: CASSSGTGLNIEAFF. DNA for the CDR3: TGTGCCAGCAGTTCGGGGACAGGATTGAACATTGAAGCTTTCTTT. This chain connects TRBV27 to TRBJ1-1; 8 nucleotides match TRBD1. The germline CDR1 and CDR2 sequences are MNHEY and SMNVEV (reference sequence). The length of the CDR3 is 15 residues.

The gene calls are TRBV5-6 and TRBJ1-6; D possibly corresponds to TRBD1 (5 bases). This CDR3 spans 18 amino acids. Trimming left V 0 bases short and J 7 bases short, with 20 bases between. The germline V gene has CDR1 SGHDT and CDR2 YYEEEE. The CDR3 nucleotides are TGTGCCAGCAGCTTGGCCAACGTAGGGGTAGGAAGGAATTCACCCCTCCACTTT. Protein product: CASSLANVGVGRNSPLHF.

A note on this clone: Relative to the germline gene, one junction end is altered; a read error may explain this. The rearrangement links TRBV18 to TRBJ1-1, with 7 bases fitting TRBD1. Germline V gene sequence: CDR1 KGHSH, CDR2 LQKENI. The length of the CDR3 is 14 residues. Here the CDR3 reads CAGSPQGKNTEAFF. CDR3 nucleotides: TGTGCCGGCTCACCACAGGGGAAGAACACTGAAGCTTTCTTT.

The chain has TRBV19 and TRBJ1-4, with 10 nucleotides matching TRBD1. V gave up 5 bases and J gave up 5 bases; unmatched junction bases: 5. Germline V gene sequence: CDR1 LNHDA, CDR2 SQIVND (reference sequence). The CDR3 loop spans 15 amino acids. The CDR3 sequence: CASSPRTGGNEKLFF. The CDR3 nucleotides are TGTGCCAGTAGTCCCCGGACAGGGGGGAATGAAAAACTGTTTTTT.

V is TRBV5-1 and J is TRBJ2-1, with 8 nucleotides matching TRBD2. The length of the CDR3 is 15 residues. Germline CDR1 is SGHRS and CDR2 is YFSETQ. The V and J ends lost 0 bases and 7 bases, in that order; junction bases with no gene match: 6. The CDR3 loop reads CASSLGTSRGNEQFF. CDR3 nucleotide sequence: TGCGCCAGCAGCTTGGGGACTAGCCGGGGGAATGAGCAGTTCTTC. The whole variable domain, remainder taken from reference TRBV5-1 and TRBJ2-1, is KAGVTQTPRYLIKTRGQQVTLSCSPISGHRSVSWYQQTPGQGLQFLFEYFSETQRNKGNFPGRFSGRQFSNSRSEMNVSTLELGDSALYLCASSLGTSRGNEQFFGPGTRLTVL.

V and J are TRBV21-1 and TRBJ2-1; the table's D gene call, TRBD1, was not cross checked with the DNA. TRBV21-1 is a known pseudogene. This CDR3 has 14 residues. CDR3 sequence: CASTGTVGSNEQFF. CDR3 nucleotide sequence: TGTGCCAGCACCGGGACAGTTGGATCCAATGAGCAGTTCTTC.

This clone is a singleton in its sample. This chain links TRBV5-6 with TRBJ1-5, with D possibly being TRBD1 (5 bases). Between the trimmed V and J ends, which lost 1 base and 4 bases, there was a span of 12 bases. This CDR3 region has 15 residues. Germline lookup yields CDR1 SGHDT and CDR2 YYEEEE. CDR3 DNA sequence: TGTGCCAGCAGCTTGTACGTGACAGCAAATCAGCCCCAGCATTTT. Protein sequence: CASSLYVTANQPQHF.

The chain is built from TRBV19 and TRBJ2-1; 7 nucleotides agree with TRBD2. Germline CDR1 LNHDA, CDR2 SQIVND (reference sequence). With 6 bases clipped from V and 2 bases from J, the junction kept 7 bases outside the gene matches. This CDR3 comprises 15 residues. CDR3 amino acids: CASRTSGVAYNEQFF. CDR3 nucleotide sequence: TGTGCCAGTAGGACCAGCGGGGTCGCCTACAATGAGCAGTTCTTC.

V gene TRBV11-2 combines with J gene TRBJ2-7, with D unresolved. This CDR3 contains 15 residues. In germline, CDR1 is SGHAT, CDR2 FQNNGV. Trimming stripped 3 bases from V and 3 bases from J, with 15 bases between. CDR3 nucleotides: TGTGCCAGCAGCTTGGTTGGAACTAAGAGCTACGAGCAGTACTTC. It encodes CASSLVGTKSYEQYF.

V usage is TRBV5-4 and J usage is TRBJ2-2; 8 positions match TRBD2. This CDR3 contains 17 residues. Germline loops: CDR1 SGHNT, CDR2 YYREEE (reference sequence). Trimming took 4 bases from V and 8 from J; bases not matched to a gene: 16. The CDR3 region is CASSPGGVGGRRGELFF. The CDR3 coding sequence is TGTGCCAGCAGCCCCGGGGGGGTTGGTGGCAGGAGGGGGGAGCTGTTTTTT.

This clone was picked up a small number of times. The chain carries TRBV7-8 and TRBJ1-2, with D tentatively TRBD1 (6 bases). This CDR3 is built from 16 residues. Trimming removed 2 bases from V and 2 bases from J, with 15 bases in between. Germline CDR1 SGHVS, CDR2 FQNEAQ. In DNA, the CDR3 is TGTGCCAGCAGCTTAAGTCGGGGGGGCGCGAACTATGGCTACACCTTC. Residues: CASSLSRGGANYGYTF.

J is TRBJ1-2 and V is TRBV9; 8 bases are a match to TRBD1. Trimming took 3 bases from V and 7 from J; bases not matched to a gene: 11. Per germline, CDR1 SGDLS and CDR2 YYNGEE. This CDR3 contains 15 residues. CDR3 nucleotides: TGTGCCAGCAGCGCCGGGACAGGTGGGGTTGGTGGCTACACCTTC. Translation gives CASSAGTGGVGGYTF.

The chain carries TRBV6-5 and TRBJ1-1; maybe TRBD1 (6 bases). CDR3 size: 14 residues. Germline lookup yields CDR1 MNHEY and CDR2 SVGAGI. V was pared by 7 bases and J by 1 base, with 13 bases between. Here the CDR3 reads CASTGQRGNTEAFF. CDR3 nucleotide sequence: TGTGCCAGCACCGGACAGCGGGGGAACACTGAAGCTTTCTTT.

The chain couples TRBV6-5 to TRBJ1-1; D uncertain. The CDR3 length is 14 residues. Germline CDR1 and CDR2: MNHEY and SVGAGI. V was shortened by 7 bases and J by 4 bases, with 16 bases between the two germline ends. CDR3 nucleotides: TGTGCCAGCAACCCCGACCGGGGAGGCACTGAAGCTTTCTTT. It specifies CASNPDRGGTEAFF.